Listed below are T cell receptor beta chains from one sample, sequenced in a study of blood T cells in healthy people across ages. TCRdb used MiXCR to reprocess the 5' RACE reads, holding one entry per CDR3 protein. Among some 940,000 distinct CDR3 sequences, just under 30% were seen once, and the ten largest hold roughly 10%. These data are also associated with another study on T cells of mothers and their children.

The sample comprised blood. The receptors come from a woman between 35 and 50 years old in good health. Both conserved end residues are part of each CDR3. D genes are given only for firm matches. The listing skips clone size in some rows; elsewhere it reads once, few, many or a size class.

v_call	j_call	clone_size	d_call	cdr3_nt	cdr3_aa
TRBV28	TRBJ2-7	.	.	TGTGCCAGCAGTCAGATCAGGGAACCAGGACTAAACTACGAACAGTACTTC	CASSQIREPGLNYEQYF
TRBV20-1	TRBJ2-7	many	.	TGCAGTGCTAAACAGGGAGGCACCTACGAGCAGTACTTC	CSAKQGGTYEQYF
TRBV6-5	TRBJ2-7	many	.	TGTGCCAGCAGTTATATGGCAGGTACCTACGAGCAGTACTTC	CASSYMAGTYEQYF
TRBV5-1	TRBJ2-2	.	.	TGCGCCAGCAGCTACCAACAGGGGAACACCGGGGAGCTGTTTTTT	CASSYQQGNTGELFF
TRBV7-2	TRBJ1-2	few	TRBD1	TGTGCCAGCAGTCAAGACACCCAGGGGGGGAATTATGGCTACACCTTC	CASSQDTQGGNYGYTF
TRBV7-9	TRBJ2-1	.	TRBD2	TGTGCCAGCAGCTTATCCCTAGCGGTTACCTACAATGAGCAGTTCTTC	CASSLSLAVTYNEQFF
TRBV20-1	TRBJ1-4	few	.	TGCAGTGCTGGAACTGACGGAGCCGGATATGAAAAACTGTTTTTT	CSAGTDGAGYEKLFF
TRBV29-1	TRBJ2-1	.	.	TGCAGCGTTGAGAGGCCCGAGCAGTTCTTC	CSVERPEQFF
TRBV7-3	TRBJ2-6	.	.	TGTGCCAGCAGCTTAATCGGAGGGGGAAAGGCCTCTGGGGCCAACGTCCTGACTTTC	CASSLIGGGKASGANVLTF
TRBV3-1	TRBJ2-3	.	TRBD1	TGTGCCAGCAGCCAATTTGGACAGGGACCAGATACGCAGTATTTT	CASSQFGQGPDTQYF
TRBV18	TRBJ2-4	.	.	TGTGCCAGCTCACCACCCACAGGGAACAATGAGCAGTACTTC	CASSPPTGNNEQYF
TRBV27	TRBJ1-2	few	.	TGTGCCAGCAGTTTATCGTTCGGGGGGTTATCCTATGGCTACACCTTC	CASSLSFGGLSYGYTF
TRBV2	TRBJ2-7	many	TRBD1	TGTGCCAGCAAAACCGCGGGGACAGGGTCCTACGAGCAGTACTTC	CASKTAGTGSYEQYF
TRBV5-1	TRBJ1-5	.	.	TGCGCCAGCAGCCCTGACGGCCAGAATCAGCCCCAGCATTTT	CASSPDGQNQPQHF
TRBV20-1	TRBJ2-4	many	.	TGCAGTGCTCCCACCCTCCGTGGGGGGAACATTCAGTACTTC	CSAPTLRGGNIQYF
TRBV4-1	TRBJ2-1	few	TRBD2	TGCGCCAGCAGCCAAGATCCCGGACTAGCAGATGAGCAGTTCTTC	CASSQDPGLADEQFF